This paragraph covers one T cell receptor beta chain sequence. As yet, its antigen is unknown. CDR3 length: 14 amino acids. Germline V gene lookup returns CDR1 SGHTA and CDR2 FQGNSA. V lost 3 bases and J lost 6; bases outside the gene matches: 5. The data derive from a study of cytotoxic CD8 clonotypes in ibrutinib-treated CLL. Study information: Patient counts were some 11 relapsed/refractory, under 16 treatment-naive and some 17 IGHV unmutated. Response samples followed a median approximately 13 months of treatment, range 6 to 36.

Data came from immunoSEQ multiplex PCR; TCRdb stores just in-frame clones and leaves some out. The table lists over 120,000 clones, about 79% of them singletons, with around 13% in the top ten. The study's findings and limits: Clonality went up at the time of ibrutinib response, stayed stable in sustained remission, and later dropped back toward its baseline level at progression.

The sample was PBMCs, taken after 12 months of ibrutinib treatment. The sequence came from a human donor with chronic lymphocytic leukemia. The chain carries TRBV7-2 and TRBJ1-5; 7 positions agree with TRBD1. The CDR3 protein is CASSFRRGAQPQHF. The DNA for the CDR3 is TGTGCCAGCAGCTTCCGCAGGGGGGCTCAGCCCCAGCATTTT.